This entry lists 7 T cell receptor beta chains sequenced from one sample in a study of shared clonotypes between healthy human individuals. Method: immunoSEQ multiplex PCR; TCRdb's copy keeps in-frame clones and lacks some. In the table there are more than 500,000 clones, 90% to 97% of which are singletons. The material sequenced was naive CD4+ T cells sorted from blood. Specified subset: CD45RA+ positively selected. Source of these receptors: a woman between 25 and 40 years old in good health.

CDR3 nucleotide sequence: TGCGCCAGCAGCTTGGAGGTCGGGCTGAATACGCAGTATTTT. Its translation is CASSLEVGLNTQYF. V usage is TRBV5-1 and J usage is TRBJ2-3, with unresolved D. Trimming left V 0 bases short and J 7 bases short, with 12 bases between. The CDR3 totals 14 residues. Germline assignment: CDR1 SGHRS and CDR2 YFSETQ.

The gene calls are TRBV15 and TRBJ2-7; weak D call: TRBD1 (6 bases). The germline V gene encodes CDR1 LNHNV and CDR2 YYDKDF (reference sequence). The CDR3 is 16 amino acids. Trimming removed 1 base from V and 0 bases from J, with 13 bases in between. Here the CDR3 reads CATSRGSDSSSYEQYF. As DNA, the CDR3 is TGTGCCACCAGCAGAGGATCGGACAGTAGCTCCTACGAGCAGTACTTC.

Worth noting for this clone: The sample has other DNA sequences that encode this CDR3 too. The V gene is TRBV9, the J gene TRBJ2-7, with D unresolved. The CDR3 runs to 13 residues. The germline CDR1 and CDR2 sequences are SGDLS and YYNGEE. Trimming cost V 0 bases and J 0 bases, with 4 bases left between them. Here the CDR3 reads CASSVGVSYEQYF. The CDR3 DNA is TGTGCCAGCAGCGTAGGTGTCTCCTACGAGCAGTACTTC.

This clone was picked up one time. The V gene is TRBV2, the J gene TRBJ2-1, with D uncertain. Germline CDR1 is SNHLY and CDR2 is FYNNEI. Between the trimmed V and J ends, which lost 5 bases and 5 bases, there was a span of 10 bases. The CDR3 runs to 13 residues. CDR3 bases: TGTGCCAGCAGTCTAGAGGTCGACAATGAGCAGTTCTTC. This sequence encodes CASSLEVDNEQFF.

The rearrangement joins TRBV6-1 to TRBJ1-3; D uncertain. The CDR3 is 15 amino acids. The ends were cut back, 4 bases at V and 0 bases at J, with 10 bases in the middle. CDR1 is MNHNS, CDR2 SASEGT, per germline. The CDR3 DNA reads TGTGCCAGCAGTGGCCCGGAGCGCTCTGGAAACACCATATATTTT. It specifies CASSGPERSGNTIYF.

J is TRBJ1-2 and V is TRBV10-3, with D possibly being TRBD1 (5 bases). The germline V gene has CDR1 ENHRY and CDR2 SYGVKD. The CDR3 contains 14 residues. Trimming removed 5 bases at V and 1 base at J, with 11 bases between. Here the CDR3 reads CAISPGLVNYGYTF. In DNA, the CDR3 is TGTGCCATCAGTCCGGGACTGGTTAACTATGGCTACACCTTC.

The CDR3 nucleotides are TGTGCCAGCAGTTTATCGGGGCGCTCCACTGAAGCTTTCTTT. It specifies CASSLSGRSTEAFF. This chain joins TRBV27 and TRBJ1-1, with a weak D call TRBD1 (5 bases). From germline, CDR1 is MNHEY and CDR2 SMNVEV (reference sequence). The V end lost 0 bases, the J end lost 4 bases, and 9 bases lay between the germline ends. The CDR3 runs to 14 residues.